Below, 20 T cell receptor beta chains from the same sample are listed, as sequenced in a study of cytotoxic CD8 clonotypes in ibrutinib-treated CLL. Here immunoSEQ multiplex PCR was the method, and the copy in TCRdb shows in-frame clones only, minus some. The sample includes more than 200,000 clones, 75% to 80% of them seen just once. The specimen comprised PBMCs, sampled after 12 months of ibrutinib treatment. All receptors derive from a human donor with chronic lymphocytic leukemia.

The chain couples TRBV4-1 to TRBJ2-7; possibly TRBD1 for D (5 bases). Trimming took off 0 bases at V and 3 bases at J, with 6 bases between the two ends. The CDR3 consists of 13 residues. Germline V gene data show CDR1 as MGHRA and CDR2 as YSYEKL. CDR3 residues: CASSQDRDYEQYF. The DNA of the CDR3 is TGCGCCAGCAGCCAAGACAGGGACTACGAGCAGTACTTC.

The chain couples TRBV18 to TRBJ1-3, with D perhaps matching TRBD1 (5 bases). Trimming pared 3 bases from V and 8 bases from J, leaving 8 bases between. The CDR3 loop spans 12 amino acids. Germline assignment: CDR1 KGHSH and CDR2 LQKENI. DNA of the CDR3: TGTGCCAGCTCACCGGGAGGGGACACCATATATTTT. Encoded protein: CASSPGGDTIYF.

This chain connects TRBV14 to TRBJ1-2; D is perhaps TRBD1 (6 bases). V lost 2 bases and J 2 bases, leaving 21 bases between the germline ends. Germline assignment: CDR1 SGHDN and CDR2 FVKESK. CDR3 length: 18 amino acids. For the CDR3, the DNA is TGTGCCAGCAGCCAATTAACGGAACAGGGTAAAACAAACTATGGCTACACCTTC. This sequence encodes CASSQLTEQGKTNYGYTF.

CDR3 residues: CASSLGTGAFYEQYF. In nucleotides, the CDR3 is TGTGCCAGCAGCCTGGGGACAGGGGCCTTCTACGAGCAGTACTTC. The chain recombines TRBV11-2 with TRBJ2-7; 10 bases are a match to TRBD1. This CDR3 region has 15 residues. Germline V gene sequence: CDR1 SGHAT, CDR2 FQNNGV. V lost 5 bases to trimming and J lost 3 bases; unmatched junction nucleotides: 7.

The sample holds one count of this clone. The chain joins TRBV5-5 to TRBJ2-3; 7 bases are shared with TRBD1. This CDR3 contains 16 residues. The V gene end was trimmed by 5 bases and the J gene end by 3 bases; junction bases not matched to a gene: 12. Germline assignment: CDR1 SGHKS and CDR2 YYEKEE (reference sequence). CDR3 sequence (DNA): TGTGCCAGCAGTTTTACCCGACAGGGAATGACAGATACGCAGTATTTT. Translated: CASSFTRQGMTDTQYF. Complete variable domain (other parts from reference TRBV5-5 and TRBJ2-3): DAGVTQSPTHLIKTRGQQVTLRCSPISGHKSVSWYQQVLGQGPQFIFQYYEKEERGRGNFPDRFSARQFPNYSSELNVNALLLGDSALYLCASSFTRQGMTDTQYFGPGTRLTVL.

This chain joins TRBV11-1 and TRBJ2-2, with D possibly TRBD1 on 5 matching bases. Germline CDR1 and CDR2: SGHAT and FQDESV (reference sequence). V shed 8 bases and J shed 7 bases, with 17 bases lying between them. This CDR3 contains 14 residues. In DNA form, the CDR3 reads TGTGCCAGCCAGGCAGGGTCGGGTGTCGGGGAGCTGTTTTTT. Protein: CASQAGSGVGELFF.

As for this clone: Other DNA sequences in the same sample also yield this CDR3. The chain links TRBV9 to TRBJ2-3; D is ambiguous. Per the germline V gene, CDR1 is SGDLS and CDR2 is YYNGEE. V was cut by 0 bases and J by 4 bases, with 3 bases left in between. The CDR3 length is 12 residues. The chain's CDR3 is CASSVVPDTQYF. CDR3 nucleotides: TGTGCCAGCAGCGTAGTACCAGATACGCAGTATTTT.

This clone was counted a single time. V usage is TRBV6-1 and J usage is TRBJ1-6, with D unresolved. CDR1 is MNHNS, CDR2 SASEGT, per germline. This CDR3 comprises 12 residues. Trimming shortened V by 6 bases and J by 8 bases, and 8 bases separated the two germline ends. In nucleotides, the CDR3 is TGTGCCAGCAGGGAGACGGATTCACCCCTCCACTTT. Protein: CASRETDSPLHF.

In its sample, this clone was seen a few times. The genes are TRBV10-3 and TRBJ1-4; TRBD1 is a possible D gene (6 bases). This CDR3 region has 13 residues. The germline V and J ends were trimmed by 8 bases and 8 bases, with 15 bases remaining between them. Germline CDR1 reads ENHRY; CDR2 reads SYGVKD. The CDR3 is CAIGRGEDEKLFF. The CDR3 region has the DNA TGTGCCATCGGCAGGGGAGAGGACGAAAAACTGTTTTTT.

The chain uses TRBV10-2 and TRBJ2-5; TRBD1 aligns across 7 bases. J was trimmed by 5 bases and V by 3 bases; bases with no gene match: 9. The germline gives CDR1 WSHSY, CDR2 SAAADI. The CDR3 sequence is 15 residues long. The CDR3 reads CASSDKGAGEETQYF. In DNA, the CDR3 is TGCGCCAGCAGTGATAAGGGGGCAGGAGAGGAGACCCAGTACTTC.

This CDR3 reads CASSQDLGTTYNEQFF. The CDR3 bases are TGTGCCAGCAGCCAAGATCTAGGGACCACGTACAATGAGCAGTTCTTC. The V call is TRBV14, the J call TRBJ2-1; D may match TRBD1 or TRBD2 (5 bases each). Germline V gene data show CDR1 as SGHDN and CDR2 as FVKESK. Trimming cost V 0 bases and J 4 bases, with 13 bases left between them. CDR3 length: 16 amino acids.

This clone has just a few counts. The chain couples TRBV10-2 to TRBJ2-7; the match to TRBD2 covers 10 bases. The CDR3 consists of 15 residues. V was clipped by 5 bases and J by 5 bases; unmatched bases: 9. Germline V gene lookup returns CDR1 WSHSY and CDR2 SAAADI. The CDR3 region has the DNA TGCGCCAGCAGTCAAGCGGCTAGCGGGAGACACGAGCAGTACTTC. Protein: CASSQAASGRHEQYF.

The chain employs TRBV11-2 and TRBJ1-3; D not certain. Trimming removed 2 bases from V and 4 bases from J, with 18 bases in between. Germline V gene lookup returns CDR1 SGHAT and CDR2 FQNNGV. This CDR3 is 17 amino acids long. CDR3 coding DNA: TGTGCCAGCAGCTTAATTCGAGGACGGACGTCCGGAAACACCATATATTTT. Translation gives CASSLIRGRTSGNTIYF.

The rearrangement links TRBV6-1 to TRBJ2-5, with 7 bases that match TRBD1. The ends lost 6 bases at V and 2 bases at J; junction bases unmatched: 3. The CDR3 contains 13 residues. CDR1 and CDR2 from the germline V gene are MNHNS and SASEGT. As DNA, the CDR3 is TGTGCCAGCAGCGGGACAGAACAAGAGACCCAGTACTTC. Protein sequence: CASSGTEQETQYF.

In this sample, this clone turned up a few times. The chain joins TRBV28 to TRBJ1-2, with D tentatively TRBD1 (6 bases). The length of the CDR3 is 18 residues. V lost 3 bases and J 0 bases, leaving 20 bases between the germline ends. Germline CDR1 and CDR2: MDHEN and SYDVKM. The CDR3: CASSFWYRTDHSNYGYTF. The CDR3 coding sequence is TGTGCCAGCAGTTTCTGGTATCGGACAGACCATTCTAACTATGGCTACACCTTC.

The V gene is TRBV4-1, the J gene TRBJ1-5; D not certain. The CDR3 covers 13 residues. The V gene lost 1 base and the J gene lost 7 bases, with 8 bases spanning the gap. From germline, CDR1 is MGHRA and CDR2 YSYEKL. The CDR3 protein is CASSQVDLQPQHF. The DNA of the CDR3 is TGCGCCAGCAGCCAAGTCGATCTCCAGCCCCAGCATTTT.

The chain couples TRBV28 to TRBJ2-7; D possibly corresponds to TRBD1 (6 bases). The CDR3 loop spans 15 amino acids. Germline-derived CDR1 and CDR2 are MDHEN and SYDVKM. V was trimmed by 3 bases and J by 0 bases, leaving 12 bases between them. The CDR3 reads CASSLGAASSYEQYF. The CDR3 DNA follows: TGTGCCAGCAGTTTGGGGGCGGCGAGCTCCTACGAGCAGTACTTC. Full variable domain (remainder filled in from reference TRBV28 and TRBJ2-7): DVKVTQSSRYLVKRTGEKVFLECVQDMDHENMFWYRQDPGLGLRLIYFSYDVKMKEKGDIPEGYSVSREKKERFSLILESASTNQTSMYLCASSLGAASSYEQYFGPGTRLTVT.

This sequence joins TRBV15 and TRBJ2-7; TRBD2 aligns across 16 bases. The length of the CDR3 is 20 residues. The germline CDR1 and CDR2 sequences are LNHNV and YYDKDF (reference sequence). Trimming at V came to 2 bases and at J to 2 bases, leaving 12 bases not matched to a gene. The DNA of the CDR3 is TGTGCCACCAGCAGAAAATCTCCGGGACTAGCGGGAGGGAATACCTACGAGCAGTACTTC. Translated: CATSRKSPGLAGGNTYEQYF.

This chain links TRBV11-2 with TRBJ2-7; D gene ambiguous. The CDR3 loop spans 14 amino acids. The V end lost 4 bases, the J end lost 2 bases, and 12 bases lay between the germline ends. Per the germline V gene, CDR1 is SGHAT and CDR2 is FQNNGV. The CDR3 region is CASSSTPDPYEQYF. Here the CDR3 DNA reads TGTGCCAGCAGCTCCACACCGGACCCCTACGAGCAGTACTTC.

The rearrangement joins TRBV18 to TRBJ2-5; either TRBD1 or TRBD2 may supply D (5 bases each). From germline, CDR1 is KGHSH and CDR2 LQKENI. This CDR3 is 13 amino acids long. V gave up 9 bases and J gave up 1 base, with 12 bases separating them. The CDR3 loop is CASAPGLQETQYF. DNA of the CDR3: TGTGCCAGTGCCCCGGGGCTCCAAGAGACCCAGTACTTC. The complete variable domain, with remaining parts taken from reference TRBV18 and TRBJ2-5, reads NAGVMQNPRHLVRRRGQEARLRCSPMKGHSHVYWYRQLPEEGLKFMVYLQKENIIDESGMPKERFSAEFPKEGPSILRIQQVVRGDSAAYFCASAPGLQETQYFGPGTRLLVL.